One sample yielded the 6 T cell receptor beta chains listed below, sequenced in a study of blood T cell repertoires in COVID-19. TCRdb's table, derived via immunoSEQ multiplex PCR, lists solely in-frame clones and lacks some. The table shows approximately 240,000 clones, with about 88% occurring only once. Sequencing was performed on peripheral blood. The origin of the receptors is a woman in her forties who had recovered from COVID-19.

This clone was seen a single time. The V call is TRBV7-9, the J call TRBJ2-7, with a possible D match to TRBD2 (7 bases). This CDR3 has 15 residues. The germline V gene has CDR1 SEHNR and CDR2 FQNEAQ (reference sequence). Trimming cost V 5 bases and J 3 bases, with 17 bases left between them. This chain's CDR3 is CASSPWGGQNYEQYF. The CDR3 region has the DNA TGTGCCAGCAGCCCTTGGGGGGGGCAAAACTACGAGCAGTACTTC.

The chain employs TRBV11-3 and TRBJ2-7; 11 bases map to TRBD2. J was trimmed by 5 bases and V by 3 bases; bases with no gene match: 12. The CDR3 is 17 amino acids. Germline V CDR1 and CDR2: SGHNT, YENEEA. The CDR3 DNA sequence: TGTGCCAGCAGCTTTCTCACGGTAGCGGGAGGGCCCCACGAGCAGTACTTC. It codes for CASSFLTVAGGPHEQYF.

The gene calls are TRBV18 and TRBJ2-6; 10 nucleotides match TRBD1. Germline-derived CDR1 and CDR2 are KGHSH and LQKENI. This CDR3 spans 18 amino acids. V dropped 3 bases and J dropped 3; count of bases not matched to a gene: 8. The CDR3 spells CASSPQTGGRGGANVLTF. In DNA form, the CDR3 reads TGTGCCAGCTCACCCCAGACAGGGGGCAGAGGTGGGGCCAACGTCCTGACTTTC.

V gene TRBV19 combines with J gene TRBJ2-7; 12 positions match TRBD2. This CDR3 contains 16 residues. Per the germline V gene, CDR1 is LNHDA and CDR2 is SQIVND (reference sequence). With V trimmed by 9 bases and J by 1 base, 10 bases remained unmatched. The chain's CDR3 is CASRGAGLAGSYEQYF. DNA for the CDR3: TGTGCCAGCAGAGGGGCGGGACTAGCGGGTTCCTACGAGCAGTACTTC.

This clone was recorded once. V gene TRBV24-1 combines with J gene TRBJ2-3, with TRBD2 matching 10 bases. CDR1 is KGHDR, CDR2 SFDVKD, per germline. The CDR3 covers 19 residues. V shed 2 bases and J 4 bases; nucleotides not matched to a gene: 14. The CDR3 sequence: CATSDWASGSSPPADTQYF. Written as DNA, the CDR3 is TGTGCCACCAGTGATTGGGCTAGCGGGAGTTCACCCCCCGCAGATACGCAGTATTTT.

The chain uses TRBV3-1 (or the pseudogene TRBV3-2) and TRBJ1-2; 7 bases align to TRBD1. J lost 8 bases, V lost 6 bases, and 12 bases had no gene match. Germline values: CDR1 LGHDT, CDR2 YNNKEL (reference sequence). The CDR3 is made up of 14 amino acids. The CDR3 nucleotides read TGTGCCAGCAGACGACAGGGAATCGGCCAAGGCTACACCTTC. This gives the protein CASRRQGIGQGYTF.